A selection of T cell receptor beta chains follows, all from one sample in a study of blood T cells in healthy people across ages. TCRdb reanalysed the 5' RACE reads using MiXCR and keeps one entry per CDR3 protein. The table records fewer than 950,000 distinct CDR3 sequences, roughly 53% of them present only once. The sample taken for sequencing was blood. The receptor set was obtained from a man aged 80 or over in good health. Both conserved end residues are part of each CDR3. Each record gives: clone size, D gene, J gene, V gene, CDR3 protein, CDR3 DNA. A D gene is named only where the DNA matches it firmly. Clone size is shown for a subset of rows, as once, few, many or a class of expanded clone.

NA | TRBD2 | TRBJ2-7 | TRBV7-3 | CASSLAGGASSYEQYF | TGTGCCAGCAGCCTGGCGGGGGGGGCCTCCTCCTACGAGCAGTACTTC
NA | NA | TRBJ2-1 | TRBV12-3/TRBV12-4 | CASMTNYEQFF | TGTGCCAGCATGACTAACTATGAGCAGTTCTTC
NA | NA | TRBJ2-1 | TRBV3-1 | CASSRLPTGEQFF | TGTGCCAGCAGCCGCCTTCCTACGGGAGAGCAGTTCTTC
NA | NA | TRBJ2-1 | TRBV27 | CASSLYARFSNEQFF | TGTGCCAGCAGTTTATATGCCCGGTTTAGCAATGAGCAGTTCTTC
NA | NA | TRBJ2-1 | TRBV29-1 | CSATGVTSSYNEQFF | TGCAGCGCCACCGGTGTGACTAGCTCCTACAATGAGCAGTTCTTC
NA | TRBD2 | TRBJ2-7 | TRBV20-1 | CSAQREASYEQYF | TGCAGTGCTCAACGGGAGGCCTCCTACGAGCAGTACTTC
NA | NA | TRBJ2-7 | TRBV9 | CASSPGQAAYEQYF | TGTGCCAGCAGCCCGGGGCAGGCCGCCTACGAGCAGTACTTC
NA | NA | TRBJ2-3 | TRBV10-3 | CAISEAGMADTQYF | TGTGCCATCAGTGAGGCCGGGATGGCAGATACGCAGTATTTT
NA | NA | TRBJ2-7 | TRBV6-5 | CASRATEGSYEQYF | TGTGCCAGCAGGGCGACAGAGGGTTCCTACGAGCAGTACTTC
NA | TRBD2 | TRBJ2-3 | TRBV7-8 | CASSPRLAGLGGDAYF | TGTGCCAGCAGCCCAAGACTAGCGGGCCTGGGGGGAGACGCGTATTTT
NA | TRBD2 | TRBJ2-5 | TRBV28 | CASSLAGGAEETQYF | TGTGCCAGCAGTTTGGCGGGAGGGGCCGAAGAGACCCAGTACTTC
NA | TRBD2 | TRBJ2-7 | TRBV6-1 | CASRSPGLAHNEQYF | TGTGCCAGCAGATCACCGGGACTAGCCCACAATGAGCAGTACTTC
NA | NA | TRBJ2-7 | TRBV14 | CASSLRGSVYEQYF | TGTGCCAGCAGCCTTCGGGGTAGCGTCTACGAGCAGTACTTC
few | TRBD2 | TRBJ2-5 | TRBV29-1 | CSASGSGGLQYF | TGCAGCGCCTCCGGAAGCGGGGGCCTCCAGTACTTC
NA | TRBD2 | TRBJ2-5 | TRBV6-2/TRBV6-3 | CASKGLADQETQYF | TGTGCCAGTAAGGGACTAGCGGACCAAGAGACCCAGTACTTC
NA | TRBD1 | TRBJ2-7 | TRBV27 | CASSLIPRAGGGYEQYF | TGTGCCAGCAGTTTGATTCCCAGGGCAGGGGGCGGCTACGAGCAGTACTTC
NA | NA | TRBJ2-1 | TRBV3-1 | CASSHSTSGDLYNEQFF | TGTGCCAGCAGCCATTCAACCTCGGGGGACCTCTACAATGAGCAGTTCTTC
once | NA | TRBJ2-5 | TRBV6-6 | CASSDSQVQETQYF | TGTGCCAGCAGTGACTCCCAGGTCCAAGAGACCCAGTACTTC
NA | TRBD2 | TRBJ2-1 | TRBV7-6 | CASSRGTGASGSFEQFF | TGTGCCAGCAGCCGAGGGACTGGGGCTAGCGGGAGTTTTGAGCAGTTCTTC
few | NA | TRBJ1-2 | TRBV20-1 | CSAVLRGKTNYGYTF | TGCAGTGCTGTTCTCAGGGGCAAAACTAACTATGGCTACACCTTC
NA | TRBD1 | TRBJ2-7 | TRBV10-3 | CAISGTGNEQYF | TGTGCCATCAGTGGGACAGGGAACGAGCAGTACTTC
many | TRBD2 | TRBJ2-7 | TRBV2 | CASGSGRAYEQYF | TGTGCCAGCGGTAGCGGGAGGGCATACGAGCAGTACTTC
NA | NA | TRBJ2-3 | TRBV3-1 | CASSLPRGTASTDTQYF | TGTGCCAGCAGCCTACCCCGGGGGACAGCTAGCACAGATACGCAGTATTTT
NA | NA | TRBJ2-1 | TRBV21-1 | CASSSQRRLASDNEQFF | TGTGCCAGCAGCTCCCAAAGGCGACTAGCGTCGGACAATGAGCAGTTCTTC
once | NA | TRBJ2-1 | TRBV20-1 | CSARDGEVYNEQFF | TGCAGTGCTAGAGATGGGGAGGTGTACAATGAGCAGTTCTTC
NA | TRBD2 | TRBJ2-3 | TRBV5-8 | CASSHLSGRSTDTQYF | TGTGCCAGCAGCCACCTTAGCGGGAGAAGCACAGATACGCAGTATTTT
NA | NA | TRBJ2-3 | TRBV5-1 | CASSPPLYPDTQYF | TGCGCCAGCAGCCCCCCGTTATATCCAGATACGCAGTATTTT
NA | NA | TRBJ2-1 | TRBV3-1 | CASSPLGSEQFF | TGTGCCAGCAGCCCCCTGGGAAGCGAGCAGTTCTTC
NA | TRBD1 | TRBJ1-1 | TRBV28 | CASSRHRGNTEAFF | TGTGCCAGCAGTCGGCACAGGGGGAACACTGAAGCTTTCTTT
NA | TRBD1 | TRBJ1-1 | TRBV10-1 | CASSWTGLNTEAFF | TGCGCCAGCTCCTGGACAGGGCTGAACACTGAAGCTTTCTTT
NA | TRBD2 | TRBJ2-7 | TRBV7-8 | CASSPGGLAGVSYEQYF | TGTGCCAGCAGCCCAGGGGGACTAGCGGGAGTTTCCTACGAGCAGTACTTC
once | NA | TRBJ1-1 | TRBV13 | CASSYDRRNTEAFF | TGTGCCAGCAGCTACGACAGGCGGAACACTGAAGCTTTCTTT
NA | TRBD2 | TRBJ2-1 | TRBV3-1 | CASSHPGLAGGVKEQFF | TGTGCCAGCAGCCATCCCGGACTAGCGGGAGGTGTAAAGGAGCAGTTCTTC
NA | NA | TRBJ2-7 | TRBV28 | CASAKQFASYEQYF | TGTGCCAGCGCTAAACAGTTTGCGTCCTACGAGCAGTACTTC
NA | NA | TRBJ2-3 | TRBV29-1 | CSVCPGTDTQYF | TGCAGCGTTTGTCCAGGGACAGATACGCAGTATTTT
NA | TRBD2 | TRBJ2-1 | TRBV14 | CASSARLAGNNEQFF | TGTGCCAGCAGCGCTAGACTAGCGGGAAACAATGAGCAGTTCTTC
NA | NA | TRBJ1-4 | TRBV9 | CASSVGMATNEKLFF | TGTGCCAGCAGCGTAGGGATGGCAACTAATGAAAAACTGTTTTTT
few | NA | TRBJ2-3 | TRBV14 | CASSLTGPPDRYAYF | TGTGCCAGCAGCCTCACCGGACCCCCGGACAGATACGCGTATTTT
NA | TRBD2 | TRBJ2-1 | TRBV10-3 | CAISRLAGGTYNEQFF | TGTGCCATCAGTCGACTAGCGGGAGGAACCTACAATGAGCAGTTCTTC
NA | TRBD1 | TRBJ1-2 | TRBV5-6 | CASGTGFNYGYTF | TGTGCCAGCGGGACAGGGTTCAACTATGGCTACACCTTC